The 20 T cell receptor beta chains reported below all come from one sample, sequenced in a study of regulatory T cells in long-lasting Graves disease. Stated time point: persistent/refractory GD, antithyroid drugs over 5 years with positive TRAb. Generation of the TCR library employed RNA extracted from PBMCs. Through Arm-PCR of CDR3 regions and iRepertoire HTBI primers, TCR beta libraries were built. From the multiplex PCR reads, TCRdb called clonotypes with MiXCR, one entry per CDR3 protein. The profile shows hundreds of thousands of distinct CDR3 sequences, 20% to 25% of them singletons. This sample comprised peripheral blood mononuclear cells (PBMCs), obtained when the disease was refractory, from a patient treated with antithyroid drugs. These receptor sequences come from a female donor with Graves disease.

This clonotype came up a few times. The rearrangement joins TRBV11-3 to TRBJ2-5; D may be TRBD2 (5 bases). From germline, CDR1 is SGHNT and CDR2 YENEEA. This CDR3 has 15 amino acids. V was cut by 5 bases and J by 7 bases, with 20 bases left in between. The CDR3 protein is CASSRPGRGRGTQYF. CDR3 bases: TGTGCCAGCAGCCGCCCGGGTAGAGGGAGAGGGACCCAGTACTTC. The full variable domain, its missing parts supplied by reference TRBV11-3 and TRBJ2-5, is EAGVVQSPRYKIIEKKQPVAFWCNPISGHNTLYWYLQNLGQGPELLIRYENEEAVDDSQLPKDRFSAERLKGVDSTLKIQPAELGDSAVYLCASSRPGRGRGTQYFGPGTRLLVL.

The table lists this clonotype with a few counts. The chain joins TRBV6-5 to TRBJ1-1; D gene uncertain. V gave up 2 bases and J gave up 1 base, with 11 bases separating them. This CDR3 spans 15 amino acids. CDR1 and CDR2 (germline): MNHEY, SVGAGI. The CDR3 is CASSYLTRGNTEAFF. DNA for the CDR3: TGTGCCAGCAGTTACCTCACGCGGGGGAACACTGAAGCTTTCTTT.

The rearrangement uses TRBV6-2 or TRBV6-3 and TRBJ1-6, with D perhaps TRBD1 (5 bases). The CDR3 is 16 amino acids. Germline-derived CDR1 and CDR2 are MNHEY and SVGEGT. The V end lost 6 bases, the J end lost 2 bases, and 14 bases lay between the germline ends. For the CDR3, the DNA is TGTGCCAGCAGCCAAGGGGCGATCGCCTATAATTCACCCCTCCACTTT. Residues: CASSQGAIAYNSPLHF.

This sequence joins TRBV11-3 and TRBJ2-1, with D tentatively TRBD1 (6 bases). Germline CDR1 SGHNT, CDR2 YENEEA. V lost 1 base and J 3 bases, leaving 22 bases between the germline ends. This CDR3 is built from 19 residues. The CDR3 nucleotides are TGTGCCAGCAGCTTAGTTCCATATTCAGGGGCGCGAATCTACAATGAGCAGTTCTTC. It encodes CASSLVPYSGARIYNEQFF.

This clonotype showed up many times. CDR3 coding DNA: TGTGCCAGCAGTTTAGGGAATCGACAGGGATATGGCTACACCTTC. This translates into CASSLGNRQGYGYTF. The V call is TRBV28, the J call TRBJ1-2; 7 bases align to TRBD1. J gave up 5 bases and V 2 bases, and 8 bases lay outside the gene matches. The V gene's germline CDR1 is MDHEN and CDR2 SYDVKM. The CDR3 loop spans 15 amino acids.

Notes on this clonotype: A much more abundant neighbour one base away suggests this may be a read error. The missing conserved phenylalanine or tryptophan at the end of this CDR3 makes a read error likely. This rearrangement joins TRBV11-2 to TRBJ1-1, with D perhaps matching TRBD1 (5 bases). V lost 5 bases and J 6 bases, leaving 19 bases between the germline ends. Looked up from germline, CDR1 is SGHAT and CDR2 is FQNNGV. The CDR3 extends over 15 amino acids. CDR3 DNA sequence: TGTGCCAGCAGCCCCCGGGCGGGGATAGGGGCTGAAGCTTTCTCT. Translating it yields CASSPRAGIGAEAFS.

There are many counts of this clonotype. The genes are TRBV12-3 or TRBV12-4 and TRBJ1-1, with D unclear. Trimming left V 7 bases short and J 5 bases short, with 11 bases between. The length of the CDR3 is 12 residues. The CDR3 bases are TGTGCCAGCACCTCGGTAGGGACTGAAGCTTTCTTT. The encoded protein is CASTSVGTEAFF.

This clonotype was seen ten or more times. CDR3 DNA: TGTGCCAGCAGCCTCAGACGGCAAGAGACCCAGTACTTC. Translated, it gives CASSLRRQETQYF. The V call is TRBV7-2, the J call TRBJ2-5; the D is unclear. The ends were cut back, 5 bases at V and 2 bases at J, with 9 bases in the middle. From germline, CDR1 is SGHTA and CDR2 FQGNSA. The CDR3 has 13 residues. Using reference TRBV7-2 and TRBJ2-5 for the parts outside the CDR3, the full variable domain is GAGVSQSPSNKVTEKGKDVELRCDPISGHTALYWYRQSLGQGLEFLIYFQGNSAPDKSGLPSDRFSAERTGGSVSTLTIQRTQQEDSAVYLCASSLRRQETQYFGPGTRLLVL.

This CDR3 reads CASSLAGLLADTQYF. The CDR3 region has the DNA TGTGCCAGCAGCTTAGCGGGTCTATTGGCAGATACGCAGTATTTT. This sequence joins TRBV6-1 and TRBJ2-3; 7 bases agree with TRBD2. CDR3 length equals 15 residues. Germline assignment: CDR1 MNHNS and CDR2 SASEGT. V shed 6 bases and J 4 bases; nucleotides not matched to a gene: 10.

This clonotype was recorded many times. This rearrangement joins TRBV24-1 to TRBJ2-6, with TRBD1 identical over 7 bases. The CDR3 has 17 amino acids. With V trimmed by 4 bases and J by 2 bases, 7 bases remained unmatched. The V gene's germline CDR1 is KGHDR and CDR2 SFDVKD. In DNA form, the CDR3 reads TGTGCCACCAGTGAATCTGACAGGGCTCCTGGGGCCAACGTCCTGACTTTC. The encoded protein is CATSESDRAPGANVLTF.

This clonotype was counted a few times. The V gene is TRBV9, the J gene TRBJ2-3, with a possible D match to TRBD2 (6 bases). Germline assignment: CDR1 SGDLS and CDR2 YYNGEE. V was trimmed by 0 bases and J by 14 bases, leaving 16 bases between them. This CDR3 has 13 amino acids. The CDR3 here is CASSVGDLDWRYF. The CDR3 nucleotides read TGTGCCAGCAGCGTAGGGGACTTGGATTGGCGGTATTTT.

The gene calls are TRBV9 and TRBJ2-7; 8 positions agree with TRBD1. The CDR3 is made up of 16 amino acids. Germline CDR1 reads SGDLS; CDR2 reads YYNGEE. With V trimmed by 4 bases and J by 2 bases, 11 bases remained unmatched. The DNA of the CDR3 is TGTGCCAGCAGCCCTCGGGGACAGGTTGTAACCTACGAGCAGTACTTC. Amino acids: CASSPRGQVVTYEQYF.

This clonotype was counted between two and nine times. The chain joins TRBV9 to TRBJ2-7; TRBD1 might be the D (6 bases). Trimming left V 3 bases short and J 6 bases short, with 13 bases between. CDR1 and CDR2 (germline): SGDLS, YYNGEE. CDR3 length: 13 residues. CDR3 in DNA: TGTGCCAGCAGCGCCCGACAGGCCACCGAGCAGTACTTC. Translation gives CASSARQATEQYF.

The chain is built from TRBV25-1 and TRBJ1-6; 9 nucleotides line up with TRBD1. After removal of 3 bases from V and 10 bases from J, the junction contained 13 bases not matched to a gene. The length of the CDR3 is 17 residues. The germline CDR1 and CDR2 sequences are MGHDK and SYGVNS. The CDR3 is CASSDDTPGQGFSPLHF. The CDR3 DNA follows: TGTGCCAGCAGTGACGACACTCCGGGACAGGGCTTCTCACCCCTCCACTTT.

This chain joins TRBV29-1 and TRBJ1-1; possibly TRBD1 for D (6 bases). Trimming left V 5 bases short and J 5 bases short, with 15 bases between. The CDR3 is 13 residues long. CDR1 is SQVTM, CDR2 ANQGSEA, per germline. The DNA of the CDR3 is TGCAGCGTTTTGCAGGGGACGAGGACTGAAGCTTTCTTT. The encoded protein is CSVLQGTRTEAFF.

This clonotype was picked up many times. V is TRBV28 and J is TRBJ1-6; no reliable D call. The CDR3 has 12 amino acids. The V end was cut by 3 bases, the J end by 11 bases, with 8 bases between. The germline V gene has CDR1 MDHEN and CDR2 SYDVKM. The CDR3 sequence: CASSLSRAPLHF. Written as DNA, the CDR3 is TGTGCCAGCAGTTTGTCAAGGGCACCCCTCCACTTT.

V is TRBV19 and J is TRBJ1-6; D may be TRBD1 (5 bases). Deletions cut 6 bases from V and 7 bases from J, with 22 bases between. CDR3 length: 17 residues. Looked up from germline, CDR1 is LNHDA and CDR2 is SQIVND (reference sequence). Written as DNA, the CDR3 is TGTGCCAGTAGCGAACCCCATAAGGGGTTGGGGAATTCACCCCTCCACTTT. Its translation is CASSEPHKGLGNSPLHF.

Worth noting for this clonotype: This may come from a read error, since a much larger clone is one base off. The genes are TRBV12-3 or TRBV12-4 and TRBJ1-4; D is possibly TRBD1 (5 bases). V dropped 5 bases and J dropped 0 bases, with 10 bases sitting between them. The CDR3 runs 15 residues. The CDR3, as DNA: TGTGCCAGCAGTGAAGGGGCTGCAACTAATGAAAAACTGTTTTTT. It encodes CASSEGAATNEKLFF.

This clonotype was observed at least ten times. The V call is TRBV28, the J call TRBJ1-2; 8 bases align to TRBD1. CDR3 length equals 14 residues. The trim removed 5 bases at V and 2 bases at J, leaving 4 bases unmatched. Looked up from germline, CDR1 is MDHEN and CDR2 is SYDVKM. The DNA for the CDR3 is TGTGCCAGCAGTCCGGGACAGGAGAACTATGGCTACACCTTC. Translating it yields CASSPGQENYGYTF.

This clonotype was recorded once. This chain uses TRBV28 with TRBJ1-2, with 8 nucleotides matching TRBD1. This CDR3 has 13 amino acids. In germline, CDR1 is MDHEN, CDR2 SYDVKM. V was clipped by 6 bases and J by 6 bases; unmatched bases: 6. The CDR3 coding sequence is TGTGCCAGCAGGTGGCAGGGGGCAAATGGCTACACCTTC. It yields the protein CASRWQGANGYTF.